This entry features one T cell receptor beta chain sequence. The data were taken from a study of blood T cell repertoires in COVID-19. Study as a whole: Spain, Italy and the United States supplied samples that represented acute and convalescent COVID-19. PBMCs, B-cell-depleted T cells, or T cells provided the cDNA or gDNA that made up the material.

Trimming pared 1 base from V and 6 bases from J, leaving 7 bases between. This CDR3 comprises 12 residues. The germline gives CDR1 SGHTA, CDR2 FQGNSA. As handled by the study authors: Nucleated cell number was recorded as an estimate derived from reference gene primer amplification. The protocol was immunoSEQ multiplex PCR, while the TCRdb copy is restricted to in-frame clones and leaves out a portion. V and J calls and clone size are copied from that table; D and trimming were computed from the DNA. This sample has roughly 140,000 clones, with 85% to 90% found just once. The specimen was peripheral blood. V gene TRBV7-2 combines with J gene TRBJ2-7, with a weak D call TRBD1 (6 bases). The TCR comes from a human donor in a cohort sampled during active COVID-19. CDR3 sequence (DNA): TGTGCCAGCAGCTTAGGGACAGTCGAGCAGTACTTC. It yields the protein CASSLGTVEQYF.